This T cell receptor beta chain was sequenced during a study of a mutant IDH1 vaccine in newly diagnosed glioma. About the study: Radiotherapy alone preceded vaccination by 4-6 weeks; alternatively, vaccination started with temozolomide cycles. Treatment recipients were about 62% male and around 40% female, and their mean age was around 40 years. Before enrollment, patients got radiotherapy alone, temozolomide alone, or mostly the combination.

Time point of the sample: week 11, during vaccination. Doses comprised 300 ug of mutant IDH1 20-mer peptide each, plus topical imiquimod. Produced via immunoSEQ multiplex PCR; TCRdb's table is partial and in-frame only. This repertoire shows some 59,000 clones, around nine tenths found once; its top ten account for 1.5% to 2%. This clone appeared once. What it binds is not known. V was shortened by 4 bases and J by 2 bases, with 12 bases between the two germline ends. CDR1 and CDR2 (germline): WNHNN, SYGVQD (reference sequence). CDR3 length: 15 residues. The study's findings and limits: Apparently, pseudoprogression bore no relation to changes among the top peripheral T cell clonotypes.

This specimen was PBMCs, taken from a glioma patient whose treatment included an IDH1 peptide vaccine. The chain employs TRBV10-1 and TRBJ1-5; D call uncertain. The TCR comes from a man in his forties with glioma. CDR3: CASSGGPGGNQPQHF. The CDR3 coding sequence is TGCGCCAGCAGTGGAGGACCGGGCGGCAATCAGCCCCAGCATTTT.